One sample yielded the 9 T cell receptor beta chains listed below, sequenced in a study of beta chain features in type 1 diabetes. Expressed TCRB transcripts were sequenced, since all the RNA that had been isolated was reverse transcribed. Repertoires were generated with immunoSEQ multiplex PCR, while TCRdb's copy carries only in-frame clones and drops some. The sample yields some 360,000 clones, about 20% seen once. Input material: naive CD4+ T cells from blood. The receptors were gathered from a woman aged 18 to 35 in good health.

This clone was recorded once. This sample includes further DNA sequences coding for the same CDR3. CDR3 sequence reads: CAWTSGLSTDTQYF. The CDR3 region has the DNA TGTGCCTGGACTAGCGGGCTGAGCACAGATACGCAGTATTTT. The gene calls are TRBV30 and TRBJ2-3, with 8 bases fitting TRBD2. CDR3 size: 14 residues. Looked up from germline, CDR1 is GTSNPN and CDR2 is SVGIG (reference sequence). The trim removed 4 bases at V and 0 bases at J, leaving 3 bases unmatched.

The chain is built from TRBV19 and TRBJ2-1; 12 bases match TRBD2. Germline loops: CDR1 LNHDA, CDR2 SQIVND (reference sequence). The CDR3 has 15 amino acids. V was pared by 7 bases and J by 7 bases, with 8 bases of the junction left unmatched. The CDR3 DNA reads TGTGCCAGTACTCCCGGACTAGCGGGGTCAAATGAGCAGTTCTTC. Translating it yields CASTPGLAGSNEQFF.

This chain connects TRBV7-2 to TRBJ2-3; 8 nucleotides align to TRBD1. V lost 4 bases to trimming and J lost 6 bases; unmatched junction nucleotides: 9. The CDR3 consists of 15 residues. Looked up from germline, CDR1 is SGHTA and CDR2 is FQGNSA. The CDR3 is CASSWTGPLVDTQYF. The CDR3 DNA is TGTGCCAGCAGCTGGACAGGGCCCCTAGTGGATACGCAGTATTTT.

This clone was seen a few times. J is TRBJ1-2 and V is TRBV5-1; D is ambiguous. The CDR3 covers 15 residues. CDR1 is SGHRS, CDR2 YFSETQ, per germline. V dropped 0 bases and J dropped 8 bases, with 17 bases sitting between them. The CDR3 DNA reads TGCGCCAGCAGCTTGGCGAGGGAGGGCCAAGGAGGCTACACCTTC. This gives the protein CASSLAREGQGGYTF.

The chain has TRBV30 and TRBJ1-1, with D maybe TRBD1 (5 bases). The CDR3 runs to 15 residues. Germline loops: CDR1 GTSNPN, CDR2 SVGIG (reference sequence). Trimming removed 4 bases at V and 0 bases at J, with 15 bases between. CDR3 residues: CAWIPGISMNTEAFF. CDR3 DNA: TGTGCCTGGATCCCAGGGATAAGTATGAACACTGAAGCTTTCTTT.

This clone was counted a few times. The gene calls are TRBV19 and TRBJ2-5, with 9 positions matching TRBD2. With V trimmed by 8 bases and J by 5 bases, 6 bases remained unmatched. CDR1 is LNHDA and CDR2 is SQIVND in the germline V gene (reference sequence). This CDR3 contains 13 residues. In DNA, the CDR3 is TGTGCCAGTGGAGCGGGAGGAGGTGAGACCCAGTACTTC. Its protein is CASGAGGGETQYF.

This clone showed up just a few times. The genes are TRBV10-3 and TRBJ2-7; TRBD2 matches 9 bases. The J segment lost 2 bases and the V segment lost 5 bases, leaving 4 bases of the junction unmatched. The CDR3 consists of 14 residues. Germline V gene lookup returns CDR1 ENHRY and CDR2 SYGVKD. For the CDR3, the DNA is TGTGCCATCAGTCGCCTAGCGGGGACCTACGAGCAGTACTTC. Translation gives CAISRLAGTYEQYF.

This clone was detected only a few times. The same CDR3 is also encoded by other DNA sequences in this sample. This chain uses TRBV7-9 with TRBJ1-1; 7 positions match TRBD1. Germline assignment: CDR1 SEHNR and CDR2 FQNEAQ (reference sequence). The ends lost 3 bases at V and 7 bases at J; junction bases unmatched: 5. There are 13 residues in the CDR3. CDR3 nucleotide sequence: TGTGCCAGCAGCTTTACAGGGGTTGATGAAGCTTTCTTT. It specifies CASSFTGVDEAFF.

The chain uses TRBV9 and TRBJ2-5; 11 nucleotides line up with TRBD2. J gave up 4 bases and V 2 bases, and 4 bases lay outside the gene matches. This CDR3 is 15 amino acids long. Germline lookup yields CDR1 SGDLS and CDR2 YYNGEE. CDR3 sequence (DNA): TGTGCCAGCAGCGTGACTAGCGGGACTATAGAGACCCAGTACTTC. Residues: CASSVTSGTIETQYF.